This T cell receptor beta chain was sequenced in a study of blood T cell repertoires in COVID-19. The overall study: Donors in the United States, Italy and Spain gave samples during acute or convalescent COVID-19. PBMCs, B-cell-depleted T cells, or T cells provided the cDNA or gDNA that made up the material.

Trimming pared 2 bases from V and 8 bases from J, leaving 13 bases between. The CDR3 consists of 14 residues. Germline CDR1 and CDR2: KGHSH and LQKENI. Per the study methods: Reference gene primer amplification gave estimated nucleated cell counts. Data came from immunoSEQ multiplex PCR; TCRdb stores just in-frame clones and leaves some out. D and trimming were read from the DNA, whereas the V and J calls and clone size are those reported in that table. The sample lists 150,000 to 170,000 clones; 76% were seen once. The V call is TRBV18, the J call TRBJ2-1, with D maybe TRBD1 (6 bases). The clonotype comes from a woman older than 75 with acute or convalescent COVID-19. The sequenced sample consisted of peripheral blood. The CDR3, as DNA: TGTGCCAGCTCACCATTACAGGGAAGTTATGAGCAGTTCTTC. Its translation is CASSPLQGSYEQFF.